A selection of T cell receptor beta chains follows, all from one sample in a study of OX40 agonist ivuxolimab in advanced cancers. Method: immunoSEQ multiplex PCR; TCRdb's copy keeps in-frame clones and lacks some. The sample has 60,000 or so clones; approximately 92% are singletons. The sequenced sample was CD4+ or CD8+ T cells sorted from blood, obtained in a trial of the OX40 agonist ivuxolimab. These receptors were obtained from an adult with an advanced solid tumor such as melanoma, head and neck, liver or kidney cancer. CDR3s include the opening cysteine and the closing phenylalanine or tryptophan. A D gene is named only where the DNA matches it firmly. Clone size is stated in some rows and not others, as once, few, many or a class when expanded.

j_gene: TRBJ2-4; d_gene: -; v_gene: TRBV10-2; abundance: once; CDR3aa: CATTSDVENIQYF; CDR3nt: TGCGCCACCACCTCCGACGTGGAAAACATTCAGTACTTC
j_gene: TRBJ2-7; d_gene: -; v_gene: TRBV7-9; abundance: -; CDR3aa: CASSFSSSLLQIGDF; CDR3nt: TGTGCCAGCAGCTTTTCCTCATCTTTATTACAGATAGGCGACTTC
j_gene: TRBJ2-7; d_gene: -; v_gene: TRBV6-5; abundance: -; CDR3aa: CASGVTNEQYF; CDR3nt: TGTGCCAGCGGGGTCACTAACGAGCAGTACTTC
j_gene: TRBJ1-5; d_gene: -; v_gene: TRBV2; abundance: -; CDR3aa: CASRDGQLSNQPQHF; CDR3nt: TGTGCCAGCAGAGATGGACAGTTAAGCAATCAGCCCCAGCATTTT
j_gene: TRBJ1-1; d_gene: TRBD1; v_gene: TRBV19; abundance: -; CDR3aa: CASSNLQGMNTEAFF; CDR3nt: TGTGCCAGTAGCAACTTACAGGGGATGAACACTGAAGCTTTCTTT
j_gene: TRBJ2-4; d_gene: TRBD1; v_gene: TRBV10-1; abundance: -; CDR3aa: CASRSRDRGENIQYF; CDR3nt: TGCGCCAGCAGATCCCGGGACAGGGGAGAAAACATTCAGTACTTC
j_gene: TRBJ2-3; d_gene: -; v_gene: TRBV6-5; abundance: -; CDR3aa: CASSSDVGTDTQYF; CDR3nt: TGTGCCAGCAGTTCGGACGTAGGCACAGATACGCAGTATTTT
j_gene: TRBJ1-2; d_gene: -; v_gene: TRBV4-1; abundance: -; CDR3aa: CASSQDWSRANYGYTF; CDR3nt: TGCGCCAGCAGCCAAGACTGGTCCCGGGCTAACTATGGCTACACCTTC
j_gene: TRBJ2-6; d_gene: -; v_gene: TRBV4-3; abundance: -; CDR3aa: CASSQDNWVSGANVLTF; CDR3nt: TGCGCCAGCAGCCAAGACAACTGGGTCTCTGGGGCCAACGTCCTGACTTTC
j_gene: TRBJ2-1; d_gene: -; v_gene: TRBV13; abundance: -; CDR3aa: CASSLGAGHYNEQFF; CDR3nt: TGTGCCAGCAGCTTAGGAGCGGGACACTACAATGAGCAGTTCTTC
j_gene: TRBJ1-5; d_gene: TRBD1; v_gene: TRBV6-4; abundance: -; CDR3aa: CASIDRGLSQPQHF; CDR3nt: TGTGCCAGCATTGACAGGGGTCTCAGTCAGCCCCAGCATTTT
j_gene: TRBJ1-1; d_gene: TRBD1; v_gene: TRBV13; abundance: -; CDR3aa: CASTEYTAGGWTEAFF; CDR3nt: TGTGCCAGCACCGAGTACACGGCAGGGGGATGGACTGAAGCTTTCTTT
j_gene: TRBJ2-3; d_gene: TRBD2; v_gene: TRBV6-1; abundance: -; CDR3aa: CASSEDAGGGTDTQYF; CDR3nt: TGTGCCAGCAGTGAAGACGCGGGAGGAGGGACAGATACGCAGTATTTT
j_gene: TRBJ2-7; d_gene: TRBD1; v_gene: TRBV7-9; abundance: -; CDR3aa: CASSSTDRGPGEQYF; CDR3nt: TGTGCCAGCAGCTCGACGGACAGGGGCCCGGGCGAGCAGTACTTC
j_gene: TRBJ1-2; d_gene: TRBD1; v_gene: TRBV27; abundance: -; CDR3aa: CASSLQGAWGGYTF; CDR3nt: TGTGCCAGCAGTTTACAGGGGGCTTGGGGTGGCTACACCTTC
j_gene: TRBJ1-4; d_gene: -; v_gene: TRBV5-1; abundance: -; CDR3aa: CASSYLTNEKLFF; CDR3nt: TGCGCCAGCTCTTATTTAACTAATGAAAAACTGTTTTTT
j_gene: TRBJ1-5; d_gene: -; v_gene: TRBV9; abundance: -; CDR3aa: CASSPEDSFNQPQHF; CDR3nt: TGTGCCAGCAGCCCAGAGGACAGTTTCAATCAGCCCCAGCATTTT
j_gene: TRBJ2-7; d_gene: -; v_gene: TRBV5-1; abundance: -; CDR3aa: CASSAPGTQEYEQYF; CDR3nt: TGCGCCAGCAGCGCCCCCGGGACACAAGAATACGAGCAGTACTTC
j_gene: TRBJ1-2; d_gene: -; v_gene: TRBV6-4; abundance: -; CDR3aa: CASSVGQGKIPNYGYTF; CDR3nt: TGTGCCAGCAGTGTCGGCCAGGGTAAGATCCCTAACTATGGCTACACCTTC
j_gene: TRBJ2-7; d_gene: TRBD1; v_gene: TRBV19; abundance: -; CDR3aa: CASSTRDRDEQYF; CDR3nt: TGTGCCAGTAGTACAAGGGACAGGGACGAGCAGTACTTC
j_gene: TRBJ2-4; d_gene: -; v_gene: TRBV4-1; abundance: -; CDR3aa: CASSQDNPLGIQYF; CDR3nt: TGCGCCAGCAGCCAAGATAACCCGCTTGGCATTCAGTACTTC
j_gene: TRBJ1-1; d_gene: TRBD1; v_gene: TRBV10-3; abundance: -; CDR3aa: CAISESVTGGSEAFF; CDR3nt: TGTGCCATCAGTGAGTCCGTGACAGGGGGATCTGAAGCTTTCTTT
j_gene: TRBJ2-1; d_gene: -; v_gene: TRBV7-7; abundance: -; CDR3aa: CASSLFRVFYNEQFF; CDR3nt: TGTGCCAGCAGCTTATTTAGGGTTTTCTACAATGAGCAGTTCTTC
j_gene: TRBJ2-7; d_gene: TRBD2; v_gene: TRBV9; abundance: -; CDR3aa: CASSHTPGLAYEQYF; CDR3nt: TGTGCCAGCAGCCATACGCCGGGACTAGCCTACGAGCAGTACTTC
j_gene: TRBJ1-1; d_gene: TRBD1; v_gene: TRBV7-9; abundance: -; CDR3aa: CASSFDRGRDAAFF; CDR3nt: TGTGCCAGCAGCTTCGACAGGGGGAGGGACGCGGCTTTCTTT
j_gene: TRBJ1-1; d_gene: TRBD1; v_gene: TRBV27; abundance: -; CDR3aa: CASRITGATEAFF; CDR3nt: TGTGCCAGCAGAATAACAGGGGCCACTGAAGCTTTCTTT
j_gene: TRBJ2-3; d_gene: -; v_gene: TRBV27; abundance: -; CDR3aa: CASSFYKLPSDTQYF; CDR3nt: TGTGCCAGCAGTTTTTACAAGCTCCCATCCGATACGCAGTATTTT
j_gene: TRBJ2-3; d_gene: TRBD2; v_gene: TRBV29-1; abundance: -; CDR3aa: CSVETSGSWADTQYF; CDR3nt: TGCAGCGTCGAAACTAGCGGGAGTTGGGCAGATACGCAGTATTTT
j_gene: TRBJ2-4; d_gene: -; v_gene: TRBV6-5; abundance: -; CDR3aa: CASSYAPGEPKNIQYF; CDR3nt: TGTGCCAGCAGTTACGCCCCGGGGGAACCAAAAAACATTCAGTACTTC
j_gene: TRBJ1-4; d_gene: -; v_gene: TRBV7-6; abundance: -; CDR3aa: CASSSTGGINEKLFF; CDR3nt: TGTGCCAGCAGCTCAACCGGGGGAATTAATGAAAAACTGTTTTTT
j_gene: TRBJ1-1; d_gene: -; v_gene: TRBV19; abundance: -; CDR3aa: CASSIGNTEAFF; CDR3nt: TGTGCCAGTAGTATCGGCAACACTGAAGCTTTCTTT
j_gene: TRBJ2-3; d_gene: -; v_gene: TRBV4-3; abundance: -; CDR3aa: CASSQDRDVTDTQYF; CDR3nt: TGCGCCAGCAGCCAAGATCGGGACGTAACAGATACGCAGTATTTT
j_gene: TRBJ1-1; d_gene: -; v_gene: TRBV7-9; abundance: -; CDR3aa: CASSSGLNTEAFF; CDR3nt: TGTGCCAGCAGCTCCGGGTTGAACACTGAAGCTTTCTTT
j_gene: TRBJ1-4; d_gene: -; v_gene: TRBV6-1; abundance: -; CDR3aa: CASSEWPSANEKLFF; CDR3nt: TGTGCCAGCAGTGAATGGCCCTCTGCAAATGAAAAACTGTTTTTT
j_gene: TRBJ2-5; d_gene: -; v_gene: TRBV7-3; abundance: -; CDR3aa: CASSSPDGTETQYF; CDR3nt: TGTGCCAGCAGTTCCCCGGACGGGACGGAGACCCAGTACTTC
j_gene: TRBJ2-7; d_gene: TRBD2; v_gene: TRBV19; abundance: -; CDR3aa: CASSLAGSYEQYF; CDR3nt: TGTGCCAGTAGTCTAGCGGGGTCCTACGAGCAGTACTTC
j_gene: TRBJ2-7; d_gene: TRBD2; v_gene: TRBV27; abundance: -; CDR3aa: CASSILATNTYEQYF; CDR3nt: TGTGCCAGCAGTATACTAGCGACAAACACCTACGAGCAGTACTTC
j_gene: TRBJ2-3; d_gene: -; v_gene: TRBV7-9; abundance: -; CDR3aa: CASTAPGLQGPDTQYF; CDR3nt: TGTGCCAGCACCGCCCCGGGGTTGCAGGGACCAGATACGCAGTATTTT
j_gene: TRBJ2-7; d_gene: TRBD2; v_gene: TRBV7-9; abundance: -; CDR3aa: CASSLEEGGVDEQYF; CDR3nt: TGTGCCAGCAGCTTAGAGGAGGGAGGGGTGGACGAGCAGTACTTC
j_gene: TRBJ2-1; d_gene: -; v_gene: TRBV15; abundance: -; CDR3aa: CATSRAPLDKYNEQFF; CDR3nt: TGTGCCACCAGCAGAGCGCCGCTGGACAAGTACAATGAGCAGTTCTTC
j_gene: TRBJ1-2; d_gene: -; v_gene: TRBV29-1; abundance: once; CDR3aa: CSVAAGDGDGYTF; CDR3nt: TGCAGCGTTGCCGCGGGGGACGGTGATGGCTACACCTTC
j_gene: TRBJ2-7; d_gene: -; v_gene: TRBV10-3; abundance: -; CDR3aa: CAISESAADYEQYF; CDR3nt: TGTGCCATCAGTGAGTCGGCGGCCGATTACGAGCAGTACTTC
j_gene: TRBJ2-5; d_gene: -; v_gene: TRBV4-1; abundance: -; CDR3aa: CASSQGLGLQETQYF; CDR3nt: TGCGCCAGCAGCCAAGGGTTGGGGTTACAAGAGACCCAGTACTTC
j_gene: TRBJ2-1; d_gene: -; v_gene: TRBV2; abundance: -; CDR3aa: CASFESPGDEQFF; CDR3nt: TGTGCCAGCTTTGAGTCACCAGGCGATGAGCAGTTCTTC
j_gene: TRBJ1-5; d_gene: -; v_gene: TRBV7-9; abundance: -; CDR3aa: CASSLGGGSQPQHF; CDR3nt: TGTGCCAGCAGCTTAGGGGGAGGGAGTCAGCCCCAGCATTTT
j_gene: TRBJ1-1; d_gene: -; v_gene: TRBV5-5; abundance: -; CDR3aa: CASSEGSTEAFF; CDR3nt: TGTGCCAGCAGCGAAGGGAGCACTGAAGCTTTCTTT
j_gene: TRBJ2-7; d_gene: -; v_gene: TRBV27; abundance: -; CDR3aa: CASSLQTGGYEQYF; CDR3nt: TGTGCCAGCAGTTTACAGACAGGAGGCTACGAGCAGTACTTC
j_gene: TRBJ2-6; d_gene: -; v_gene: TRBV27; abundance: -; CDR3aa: CASSINGLANVLTF; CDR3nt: TGTGCCAGCAGTATAAATGGCCTCGCCAACGTCCTGACTTTC
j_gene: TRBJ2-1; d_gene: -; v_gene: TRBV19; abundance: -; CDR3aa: CASSIPESSYNEQFF; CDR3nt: TGTGCCAGTAGTATTCCCGAGAGCTCCTACAATGAGCAGTTCTTC
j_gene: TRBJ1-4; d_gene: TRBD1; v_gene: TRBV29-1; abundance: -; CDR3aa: CSVVDREDANEKLFF; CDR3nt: TGCAGCGTCGTCGACAGGGAGGACGCTAATGAAAAACTGTTTTTT
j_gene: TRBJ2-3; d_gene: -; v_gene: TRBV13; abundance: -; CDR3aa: CASSAVGGRDTQYF; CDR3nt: TGTGCCAGCAGCGCGGTGGGGGGAAGAGATACGCAGTATTTT
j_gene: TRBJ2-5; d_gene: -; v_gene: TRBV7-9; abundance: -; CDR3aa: CASSKQGQETQYF; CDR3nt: TGTGCCAGCAGCAAACAGGGCCAAGAGACCCAGTACTTC
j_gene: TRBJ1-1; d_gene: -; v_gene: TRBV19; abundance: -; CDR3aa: CASSTPLNTEAFF; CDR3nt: TGTGCCAGTAGTACCCCCTTGAACACTGAAGCTTTCTTT
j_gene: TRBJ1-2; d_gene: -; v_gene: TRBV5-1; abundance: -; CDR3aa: CASSLGASNYGYTF; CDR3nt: TGCGCCAGCAGCTTGGGAGCTAGTAACTATGGCTACACCTTC
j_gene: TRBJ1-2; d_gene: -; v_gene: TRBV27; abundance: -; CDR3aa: CASSLRVGENSNYGYTF; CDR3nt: TGTGCCAGCAGTCTCAGGGTGGGGGAAAACTCTAACTATGGCTACACCTTC
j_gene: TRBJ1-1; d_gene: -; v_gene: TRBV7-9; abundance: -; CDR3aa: CASSLDSANTEAFF; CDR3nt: TGTGCCAGCAGCTTGGACAGTGCGAACACTGAAGCTTTCTTT
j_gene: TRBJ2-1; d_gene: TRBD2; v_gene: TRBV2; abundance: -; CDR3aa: CASSEWGTSGIYEQFF; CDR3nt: TGTGCCAGCAGTGAGTGGGGGACTAGCGGGATCTATGAGCAGTTCTTC
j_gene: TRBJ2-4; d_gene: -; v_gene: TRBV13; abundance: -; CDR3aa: CASSHRDLAKNIQYF; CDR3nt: TGTGCCAGCAGCCACAGGGATTTAGCCAAAAACATTCAGTACTTC
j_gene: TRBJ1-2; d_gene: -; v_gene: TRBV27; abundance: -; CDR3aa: CASKSTRTVNYGYTF; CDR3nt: TGTGCCAGCAAATCGACGAGGACGGTTAACTATGGCTACACCTTC
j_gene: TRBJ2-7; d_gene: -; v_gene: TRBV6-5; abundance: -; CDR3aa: CASSYSNEGDEQYF; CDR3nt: TGTGCCAGCAGTTACTCGAATGAGGGGGACGAGCAGTACTTC